The source of this T cell receptor (beta chain) is a study of a mutant IDH1 vaccine in newly diagnosed glioma. Trimming removed 5 bases from V and 3 bases from J; junction bases left unmatched: 6. CDR1 MDHEN and CDR2 SYDVKM come from the germline V gene. The CDR3 length is 15 residues. With regard to this clone: What it recognizes is unknown.

As to time point: week 35, safety follow-up. Every single dose of the vaccine, 300 ug of mutant IDH1 20-mer peptide, came with topical imiquimod. Assay used: immunoSEQ multiplex PCR; TCRdb lists only in-frame clones, some missing. Seen here are approximately 50,000 clones, around 78% observed once, and the top ten hold roughly an eighth. The chain is built from TRBV28 and TRBJ2-3; 9 nucleotides agree with TRBD1. The specimen comprised PBMCs, sampled from a glioma patient whose treatment included an IDH1 peptide vaccine. The sequence was collected from a man aged 35 to 55 with glioma. The CDR3 bases are TGTGCCAGCAGTCAGCGTGGGACAGGGACAGATACGCAGTATTTT. Residues: CASSQRGTGTDTQYF. Complete variable domain (other parts from reference TRBV28 and TRBJ2-3): DVKVTQSSRYLVKRTGEKVFLECVQDMDHENMFWYRQDPGLGLRLIYFSYDVKMKEKGDIPEGYSVSREKKERFSLILESASTNQTSMYLCASSQRGTGTDTQYFGPGTRLTVL.